One TCR beta chain is described in this entry. Germline V gives CDR1 MNHEY, CDR2 SVGAGI. This CDR3 comprises 14 residues. Trimming shortened V by 0 bases and J by 5 bases, and 10 bases separated the two germline ends. The authors' processing: Scientists estimated how many nucleated cells there were by amplifying reference gene primers. TCRdb's copy holds only in-frame clones and misses some; the assay was immunoSEQ multiplex PCR. D and trimming were read from the DNA, whereas the V and J calls and clone size are those reported in that table. The repertoire holds 200,000 to 250,000 clones, with 83% as singletons. The data stem from a study of blood T cell repertoires in COVID-19.

The material sequenced was peripheral blood. This clonotype originated in a woman aged 25 to 39 with COVID-19, enrolled during active disease. The chain joins TRBV6-5 to TRBJ1-1; D unresolved. In nucleotides, the CDR3 is TGTGCCAGCAGTTACTCAGGCCGGGGTACTGAAGCTTTCTTT. It codes for CASSYSGRGTEAFF.